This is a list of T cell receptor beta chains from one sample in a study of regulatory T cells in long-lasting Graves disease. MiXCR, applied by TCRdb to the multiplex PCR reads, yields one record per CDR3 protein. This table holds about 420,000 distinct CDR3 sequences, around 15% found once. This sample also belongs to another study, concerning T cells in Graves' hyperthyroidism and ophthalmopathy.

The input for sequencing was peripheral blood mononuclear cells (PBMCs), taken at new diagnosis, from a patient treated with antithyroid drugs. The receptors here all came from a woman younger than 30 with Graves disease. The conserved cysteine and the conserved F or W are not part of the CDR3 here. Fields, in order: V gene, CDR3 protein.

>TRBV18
ASSPRQGVVYEQY
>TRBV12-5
ASGLSPTNYGYT
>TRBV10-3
AISDGNQPQH
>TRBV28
ASSLSGQGDYEQY
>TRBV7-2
ASSTPRLAGVAGELF
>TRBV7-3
ASSLYASGRTGEQF
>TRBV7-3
ASSLTLGGGLETQY
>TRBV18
ASSPTQGGVNTEAF
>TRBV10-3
AISQGQQETQY
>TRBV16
ASSQYGTSSETQY
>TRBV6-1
ASKSTGRNTEAF
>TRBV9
ASSGTGAEQPQH
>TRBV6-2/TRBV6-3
ASRPGTGSGQPQH
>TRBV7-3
ASSLGGSSTEAF
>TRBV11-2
ASSLYTSGRYSESWDNEQF
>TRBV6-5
ASSWGGSVDTQY
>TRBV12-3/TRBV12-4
ASSLAEGGTYEQF
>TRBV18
ASSPEGSGYGYT
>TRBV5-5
ASSRDRGLFTDTQY
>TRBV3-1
ASSQTGTGYLDTQY
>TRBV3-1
ASSPGQGPGNTIY
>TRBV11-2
ASSLAGGPEQF
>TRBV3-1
ASSADTLAGELF
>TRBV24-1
ATSETTGGNQPQH
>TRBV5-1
ASSLTPTGGANTGELF
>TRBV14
ASSQGVRGGELF
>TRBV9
ASSPSSPGVFSTDTQY
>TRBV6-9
ASSYGTGGRAEAF
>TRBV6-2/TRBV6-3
ASSRTLFTDTQY
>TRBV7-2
ASSLTASGLAGGEY
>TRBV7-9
ASSLAGARNTQY
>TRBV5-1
ASSWTGLRSYEQY
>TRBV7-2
ASSFFTERKNTQY
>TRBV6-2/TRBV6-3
ASSEGLAGPDTQY
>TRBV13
ASSFGVSSHEQY
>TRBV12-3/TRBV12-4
ASGHRAHQPQH
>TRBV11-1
ASSLLGQPNEQF
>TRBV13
ASSGTSGDTQY
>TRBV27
ASRDPGQGTYEQY
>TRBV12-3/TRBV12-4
ASSDGRANQPQH
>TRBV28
AIQENYGYT
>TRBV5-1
ASSLVADSSYEQY
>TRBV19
ASSPLLAGGHNEQF
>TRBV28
ASSLSGTGVGEQY
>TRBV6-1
ATSLPKAGTVYNEQF
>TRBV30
AWSVGGYNEQF
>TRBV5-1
ASSLNTVKDTQY
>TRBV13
ASSPFAASGFYNEQF
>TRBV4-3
ASSQEFTGVYEQY
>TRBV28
ASSYREGDSGYT
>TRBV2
ASIADRVGTKAF
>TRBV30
AWSPRLRETQY
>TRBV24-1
ATSESGTRHL